These 31 T cell receptor beta chains were all obtained from the same sample, sequenced in a study of identical twins. TCRdb called the 5' RACE reads again in MiXCR, with one record for every CDR3 protein. The sample lists 690,000 or so distinct CDR3 sequences, around 6% occurring once. Sequencing used naive T cells sorted from blood. These receptors all stem from a man between 18 and 35 years old in good health.

Many counts were recorded for this clonotype. The chain recombines TRBV15 with TRBJ2-7; no reliable D call. The CDR3 is made up of 15 amino acids. V lost 0 bases and J 5 bases, leaving 14 bases between the germline ends. Germline V CDR1 and CDR2: LNHNV, YYDKDF (reference sequence). CDR3 loop: CATSREGRSVHEQYF. The CDR3 DNA sequence: TGTGCCACCAGCAGAGAGGGCAGGTCCGTCCACGAGCAGTACTTC.

This rearrangement joins TRBV28 to TRBJ2-1; D may be TRBD1 (6 bases). CDR3 length: 14 amino acids. The V end lost 6 bases, the J end lost 4 bases, and 13 bases lay between the germline ends. The germline V gene encodes CDR1 MDHEN and CDR2 SYDVKM. The CDR3 reads CASRVQGAYNEQFF. CDR3 sequence (DNA): TGTGCCAGCAGGGTACAGGGTGCTTACAATGAGCAGTTCTTC.

This clonotype was observed a handful of times. V and J are TRBV6-2 or TRBV6-3 and TRBJ1-1; no reliable D call. Per germline, CDR1 MNHEY and CDR2 SVGEGT. V was clipped by 3 bases and J by 8 bases, with 13 bases between them. The CDR3 loop spans 13 amino acids. The CDR3 coding sequence is TGTGCCAGCAGTTATTTTGAACGGGGAGAAGCTTTCTTT. It translates to CASSYFERGEAFF.

This clonotype showed up just a few times. The chain is built from TRBV5-6 and TRBJ2-3; tentatively, D is TRBD2 (5 bases). Germline V CDR1 and CDR2: SGHDT, YYEEEE. The CDR3 totals 16 residues. V lost 4 bases, J lost 0 bases, and 15 bases lay in between. CDR3 protein: CASSPLRTGSTDTQYF. CDR3 nucleotide sequence: TGTGCCAGCAGCCCGCTACGGACGGGAAGCACAGATACGCAGTATTTT.

V and J are TRBV4-3 and TRBJ2-1; D perhaps matches TRBD2 (6 bases). This CDR3 contains 17 residues. Looked up from germline, CDR1 is LGHNA and CDR2 is YSLEER. V shed 1 base and J shed 2 bases, with 15 bases lying between them. The CDR3: CASSQVHGGIAYNEQFF. CDR3 nucleotides: TGCGCCAGCAGCCAAGTTCATGGCGGGATAGCCTACAATGAGCAGTTCTTC.

This clonotype was seen a handful of times. The rearrangement uses TRBV6-1 and TRBJ1-1, with 7 bases that match TRBD1. J lost 3 bases, V lost 7 bases, and 8 bases had no gene match. The length of the CDR3 is 14 residues. In germline, CDR1 is MNHNS, CDR2 SASEGT. CDR3 amino acids: CASNPETGYTEAFF. In nucleotides, the CDR3 is TGTGCCAGCAATCCAGAGACAGGGTACACTGAAGCTTTCTTT.

The chain joins TRBV24-1 to TRBJ2-1, with D unclear. The CDR3 totals 14 residues. Trimming took off 4 bases at V and 8 bases at J, with 14 bases between the two ends. In germline, CDR1 is KGHDR, CDR2 SFDVKD. The CDR3 DNA reads TGTGCCACCAGTGAGACCCAGACCGTCCATGAGCAGTTCTTC. Its translation is CATSETQTVHEQFF.

For this clonotype: The missing conserved phenylalanine or tryptophan at the end of this CDR3 makes a read error likely. The J gene is TRBJ2-7, the V gene TRBV5-1, with D unclear. CDR3 length: 14 residues. Germline CDR1 reads SGHRS; CDR2 reads YFSETQ. V was trimmed by 0 bases and J by 0 bases, leaving 7 bases between them. The CDR3 DNA follows: TGCGCCAGCAGCTTGGAAGGTTCCTCCTACGAGCAGTACGGC. Translation: CASSLEGSSYEQYG.

With regard to this clonotype: A single base separates this from a much larger clone, so it may be a read error. This sequence joins TRBV5-5 and TRBJ1-4; D is uncertain. The V gene's germline CDR1 is SGHKS and CDR2 YYEKEE (reference sequence). V dropped 6 bases and J dropped 6 bases, with 6 bases sitting between them. There are 11 residues in the CDR3. The CDR3 sequence is CASNYYEKLFF. The CDR3 nucleotides read TGTGCCAGCAATTATTATGAAAAACTGTTTTTT.

The CDR3 protein is CASSATGTTGELFF. The CDR3 region has the DNA TGTGCCAGCAGTGCCACTGGGACTACCGGGGAGCTGTTTTTT. The chain uses TRBV2 and TRBJ2-2; a weak D match, TRBD2 (6 bases). CDR3 size: 14 residues. Germline V gene data show CDR1 as SNHLY and CDR2 as FYNNEI. Trimming removed 4 bases from V and 5 bases from J, with 11 bases in between.

This clonotype was counted a few times. This chain links TRBV6-1 with TRBJ1-1, with TRBD1 matching 8 bases. The V and J ends lost 7 bases and 6 bases, in that order; junction bases with no gene match: 13. CDR1 and CDR2 from the germline V gene are MNHNS and SASEGT. The CDR3 is 15 amino acids. The CDR3 sequence is CASILRTGWNPEAFF. CDR3 sequence (DNA): TGTGCCAGCATCTTGCGGACAGGGTGGAATCCTGAAGCTTTCTTT.

This clonotype was counted at least ten times. The chain employs TRBV15 and TRBJ1-6; D is unclear. The CDR3 spans 15 residues. The germline CDR1 and CDR2 sequences are LNHNV and YYDKDF (reference sequence). V dropped 3 bases and J dropped 6 bases, with 12 bases sitting between them. Here the CDR3 reads CATSRPIGVNSPLHF. Written as DNA, the CDR3 is TGTGCCACCAGCAGGCCCATTGGGGTTAATTCACCCCTCCACTTT.

This clonotype was counted many times. The chain carries TRBV12-3 or TRBV12-4 and TRBJ2-1; a possible D gene is TRBD2 (5 bases). This CDR3 has 12 residues. V dropped 6 bases and J dropped 5 bases, with 8 bases sitting between them. CDR3 nucleotides: TGTGCCAGCAGCGCCGGGGACAATGAGCAGTTCTTC. It yields the protein CASSAGDNEQFF.

The J gene is TRBJ2-1, the V gene TRBV3-1; tentatively, D is TRBD2 (6 bases). The CDR3 sequence is 12 residues long. Trimming left V 1 base short and J 15 bases short, with 13 bases between. Germline loops: CDR1 LGHDT, CDR2 YNNKEL (reference sequence). The CDR3 bases are TGTGCCAGCAGCCAAGTCAGCACTAGCCGGTTCTTC. It codes for CASSQVSTSRFF.

In its sample, this clonotype was seen many times. V is TRBV9 and J is TRBJ1-6; 7 bases are a match to TRBD1. Looked up from germline, CDR1 is SGDLS and CDR2 is YYNGEE. CDR3 length: 15 residues. V lost 3 bases to trimming and J lost 4 bases; unmatched junction nucleotides: 4. Here the CDR3 DNA reads TGTGCCAGCAGCGCAGGGACAGCTTATAATTCACCCCTCCACTTT. The encoded protein is CASSAGTAYNSPLHF.

This clonotype was counted many times. The gene calls are TRBV6-1 and TRBJ2-7; weak D call: TRBD2 (5 bases). The germline CDR1 and CDR2 sequences are MNHNS and SASEGT. With 5 bases removed from V and 3 bases from J, the gap between germline ends came to 17 bases. The CDR3 is 15 amino acids. CDR3 nucleotide sequence: TGTGCCAGCAGTCCCGAGGGCCTCAGCCGCTACGAGCAGTACTTC. Translation gives CASSPEGLSRYEQYF.

This clonotype was recorded at least ten times. The CDR3: CATSDFGLAGANEQFF. Here the CDR3 DNA reads TGTGCCACCAGTGATTTTGGGCTAGCGGGGGCCAATGAGCAGTTCTTC. The chain is built from TRBV24-1 and TRBJ2-1, with TRBD2 matching 10 bases. The length of the CDR3 is 16 residues. Germline lookup yields CDR1 KGHDR and CDR2 SFDVKD. With V trimmed by 1 base and J by 6 bases, 5 bases remained unmatched.

This clonotype turned up a few times. This rearrangement joins TRBV12-3 or TRBV12-4 to TRBJ1-1, with 7 bases lining up with TRBD1. This CDR3 spans 15 amino acids. V shed 9 bases, J shed 0 bases, and the junction held 10 bases outside the gene matches. The CDR3 protein is CASRGQRFMNTEAFF. The CDR3, as DNA: TGTGCCAGTAGGGGACAGAGATTTATGAACACTGAAGCTTTCTTT.

This clonotype was seen many times. The chain is built from TRBV9 and TRBJ2-7, with D possibly matching TRBD1 (6 bases). The ends were cut back, 0 bases at V and 2 bases at J, with 12 bases in the middle. Germline V gives CDR1 SGDLS, CDR2 YYNGEE. CDR3 size: 15 residues. CDR3 sequence: CASSVAWDTTYEQYV. CDR3 sequence (DNA): TGTGCCAGCAGCGTAGCTTGGGACACTACCTACGAGCAGTACGTC.

This clonotype has ten or more counts. The chain is built from TRBV20-1 and TRBJ1-2; no reliable D call. Trimming cost V 7 bases and J 2 bases, with 11 bases left between them. CDR3 length: 12 amino acids. Germline loops: CDR1 DFQATT, CDR2 SNEGSKA (reference sequence). The CDR3 sequence is CSGGSPNYGYTF. CDR3 in DNA: TGCAGTGGGGGTTCGCCGAACTATGGCTACACCTTC.

This clonotype showed up just a few times. The gene calls are TRBV4-3 and TRBJ2-7, with D perhaps matching TRBD1 (6 bases). Germline V gives CDR1 LGHNA, CDR2 YSLEER. V was shortened by 1 base and J by 0 bases, with 16 bases between the two germline ends. The CDR3 has 17 residues. The CDR3 spells CASSQALGGRGSYEQYF. CDR3 DNA: TGCGCCAGCAGCCAAGCACTAGGGGGTCGGGGCTCCTACGAGCAGTACTTC.

This clonotype has ten or more counts. The chain is built from TRBV12-3 or TRBV12-4 and TRBJ1-2; no reliable D call. V lost 8 bases and J 4 bases, leaving 14 bases between the germline ends. This CDR3 is 13 amino acids long. The chain's CDR3 is CASRSDGLYGYTF. The CDR3 bases are TGTGCCAGCCGTTCGGACGGACTCTATGGCTACACCTTC.

This clonotype was counted many times. This chain joins TRBV29-1 and TRBJ2-7; maybe TRBD2 (6 bases). CDR1 and CDR2 (germline): SQVTM, ANQGSEA. V lost 8 bases and J lost 3, with 14 bases in between. The CDR3 sequence is 12 residues long. CDR3 region: CSPGLKFYEQYV. CDR3 nucleotides: TGCAGCCCGGGACTTAAATTCTACGAGCAGTACGTC.

This clonotype was observed many times. This chain links TRBV11-2 with TRBJ1-5, with D unresolved. Germline values: CDR1 SGHAT, CDR2 FQNNGV. V shed 5 bases and J shed 4 bases, with 6 bases lying between them. CDR3 length: 12 residues. CDR3: CASSAQNQPQHF. CDR3 coding DNA: TGTGCCAGCAGCGCCCAAAATCAGCCCCAGCATTTT. Full variable domain (rest looked up from reference TRBV11-2 and TRBJ1-5): EAGVAQSPRYKIIEKRQSVAFWCNPISGHATLYWYQQILGQGPKLLIQFQNNGVVDDSQLPKDRFSAERLKGVDSTLKIQPAKLEDSAVYLCASSAQNQPQHFGDGTRLSIL.

Only a few counts were recorded for this clonotype. The chain joins TRBV3-1 to TRBJ2-7; D gene unclear. This CDR3 is built from 14 residues. V was clipped by 0 bases and J by 1 base, with 7 bases between them. Germline V lookup: CDR1 LGHDT, CDR2 YNNKEL (reference sequence). Here the CDR3 DNA reads TGTGCCAGCAGCCAAGATGGCATTTCCTACGAGCAGTACTTC. Its protein product is CASSQDGISYEQYF.

The chain links TRBV28 to TRBJ1-5; D is perhaps TRBD1 (5 bases). V lost 7 bases and J lost 7, with 20 bases in between. The CDR3 runs to 15 residues. The germline gives CDR1 MDHEN, CDR2 SYDVKM. In nucleotides, the CDR3 is TGTGCCAGCATCCCCCCGCAGGGCCCGGGACAGCCCCAGCATTTT. This codes for CASIPPQGPGQPQHF.

This clonotype was detected a few times. The chain has TRBV5-1 and TRBJ2-1; D uncertain. CDR3 length equals 16 residues. Trimming took 4 bases from V and 0 from J, leaving 14 bases between them. CDR1 is SGHRS and CDR2 is YFSETQ in the germline V gene. CDR3 bases: TGCGCCAGCAGCACGGGCACAGTTCGCTCCTACAATGAGCAGTTCTTC. This translates into CASSTGTVRSYNEQFF.

This clonotype was recorded a few times. This chain links TRBV20-1 with TRBJ2-7; 9 nucleotides agree with TRBD2. The germline CDR1 and CDR2 sequences are DFQATT and SNEGSKA (reference sequence). The CDR3 contains 14 residues. With V trimmed by 4 bases and J by 4 bases, 8 bases remained unmatched. CDR3 in amino acids: CSAIGGTSRYEQYF. CDR3 DNA: TGCAGTGCTATCGGTGGGACTAGCAGGTACGAGCAGTACTTC.

This clonotype was found many times. The V and J genes are TRBV13 and TRBJ2-1, with 7 bases that match TRBD2. J was trimmed by 3 bases and V by 5 bases; bases with no gene match: 1. Germline V gene sequence: CDR1 PRHDT, CDR2 FYEKMQ (reference sequence). CDR3 length equals 13 residues. The CDR3 spells CASSGRVYNEQFF. CDR3 coding DNA: TGTGCCAGCAGCGGGAGGGTCTACAATGAGCAGTTCTTC.

The gene calls are TRBV6-5 and TRBJ2-7, with 10 nucleotides matching TRBD2. Per the germline V gene, CDR1 is MNHEY and CDR2 is SVGAGI. The CDR3 is made up of 16 amino acids. The ends lost 6 bases at V and 0 bases at J; junction bases unmatched: 8. The CDR3 nucleotides read TGTGCCAGCAGGTATCTAGCGGGAGCCCTCTCCTACGAGCAGTACTTC. Its protein is CASRYLAGALSYEQYF.

In its sample, this clonotype was seen many times. The V gene is TRBV24-1, the J gene TRBJ1-2; D is ambiguous. Trimming removed 7 bases at V and 2 bases at J, with 7 bases between. CDR3 length: 12 residues. Germline V gene sequence: CDR1 KGHDR, CDR2 SFDVKD. For the CDR3, the DNA is TGTGCCACCAGCGTCTCAAACTATGGCTACACCTTC. As protein: CATSVSNYGYTF.